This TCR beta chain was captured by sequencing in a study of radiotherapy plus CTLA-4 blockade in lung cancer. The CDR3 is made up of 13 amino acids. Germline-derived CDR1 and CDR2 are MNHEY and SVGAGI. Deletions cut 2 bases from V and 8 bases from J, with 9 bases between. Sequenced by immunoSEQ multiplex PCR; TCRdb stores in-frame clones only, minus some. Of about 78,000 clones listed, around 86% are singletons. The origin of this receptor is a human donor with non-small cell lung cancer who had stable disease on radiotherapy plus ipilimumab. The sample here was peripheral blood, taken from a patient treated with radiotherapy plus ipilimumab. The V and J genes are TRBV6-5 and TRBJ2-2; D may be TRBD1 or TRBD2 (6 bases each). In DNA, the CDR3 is TGTGCCAGCAGTTACGAGGGGGGAGGGGAGCTGTTTTTT. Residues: CASSYEGGGELFF.